A single sample is the source of the 21 T cell receptor beta chains below, sequenced in a study of OX40 agonist ivuxolimab in advanced cancers. The protocol used for the library was the immunoSEQ multiplex PCR assay. As stored in TCRdb, this immuneACCESS dataset retains in-frame rearrangements with V and J assigned. A fraction of the clones does not appear; measured against another copy, unresolved V genes explain less than half of the discrepancy, and the remainder lacks a known reason. A total of roughly 79,000 clones appear in this sample, roughly nine tenths of them only once. The ten biggest clones cover around 1.6% of the sample. Source: CD4+ or CD8+ T cells sorted from blood, taken in a trial of the OX40 agonist ivuxolimab. The receptors shown here come from an adult with an advanced solid tumor such as melanoma, head and neck, liver or kidney cancer.

The V gene is TRBV7-9, the J gene TRBJ2-7; perhaps TRBD2 as D (6 bases). CDR1 and CDR2 from the germline V gene are SEHNR and FQNEAQ (reference sequence). Between the trimmed V and J ends, which lost 5 bases and 3 bases, there was a span of 8 bases. The CDR3 extends over 12 amino acids. This chain's CDR3 is CASSLSGYEQYF. The CDR3 region has the DNA TGTGCCAGCAGCCTTAGCGGCTACGAGCAGTACTTC. Using reference TRBV7-9 and TRBJ2-7 for the parts outside the CDR3, the full variable domain is DTGVSQNPRHKITKRGQNVTFRCDPISEHNRLYWYRQTLGQGPEFLTYFQNEAQLEKSRLLSDRFSAERPKGSFSTLEIQRTEQGDSAMYLCASSLSGYEQYFGPGTRLTVT.

The chain employs TRBV28 and TRBJ1-4, with 7 bases matching TRBD1. The germline CDR1 and CDR2 sequences are MDHEN and SYDVKM. This CDR3 is 15 amino acids long. Trimming removed 7 bases from V and 5 bases from J; junction bases left unmatched: 10. This CDR3 is CASTQVGRGNEKLFF. Here the CDR3 DNA reads TGTGCCAGCACCCAGGTGGGCAGGGGGAATGAAAAACTGTTTTTT.

This sequence joins TRBV5-1 and TRBJ1-3; TRBD1 matches at 8 bases. Germline trimming cut 7 bases from V and 4 bases from J; bases unmatched to any gene: 13. Germline-derived CDR1 and CDR2 are SGHRS and YFSETQ. CDR3 length equals 16 residues. CDR3 amino acids: CASSEGAQGVGNTIYF. Here the CDR3 DNA reads TGCGCCAGCTCTGAGGGTGCACAGGGGGTCGGAAACACCATATATTTT.

The chain has TRBV19 and TRBJ2-3, with no clear D. CDR3 length: 13 amino acids. The V and J ends lost 6 bases and 3 bases respectively, with 10 bases between them. The germline gives CDR1 LNHDA, CDR2 SQIVND (reference sequence). The CDR3 region is CASRDLGTDTQYF. For the CDR3, the DNA is TGTGCCAGTAGGGATCTGGGGACAGATACGCAGTATTTT.

The chain joins TRBV4-1 to TRBJ1-2; 11 nucleotides line up with TRBD1. V lost 4 bases and J lost 7; bases outside the gene matches: 11. The CDR3 extends over 16 amino acids. CDR1 is MGHRA, CDR2 YSYEKL, per germline. CDR3 region: CASSLGPGQGAGGYTF. Written as DNA, the CDR3 is TGCGCCAGCAGCCTAGGACCCGGACAGGGGGCCGGTGGCTACACCTTC.

The genes are TRBV19 and TRBJ1-3; the D gene is possibly TRBD1 (5 bases). Per germline, CDR1 LNHDA and CDR2 SQIVND (reference sequence). V was shortened by 3 bases and J by 0 bases, with 6 bases between the two germline ends. The CDR3 is 14 amino acids. The CDR3 DNA reads as TGTGCCAGTAGTATTGGGGCCTCTGGAAACACCATATATTTT. This encodes CASSIGASGNTIYF.

This clone was observed a single time. The rearrangement uses TRBV7-2 and TRBJ1-5; D is uncertain. V was clipped by 2 bases and J by 5 bases, with 7 bases between them. Germline assignment: CDR1 SGHTA and CDR2 FQGNSA. There are 13 residues in the CDR3. CDR3 DNA sequence: TGTGCCAGCAGCTTAATAAGGGATCAGCCCCAGCATTTT. Its translation: CASSLIRDQPQHF.

The chain is built from TRBV28 and TRBJ2-1, with D uncertain. The CDR3 has 12 residues. Trimming pared 1 base from V and 7 bases from J, leaving 5 bases between. CDR1 and CDR2 (germline): MDHEN, SYDVKM. The CDR3 DNA is TGTGCCAGCAGTTTATACAATAATGAGCAGTTCTTC. Its protein product is CASSLYNNEQFF.

The chain employs TRBV11-2 and TRBJ2-5; the D gene is possibly TRBD1 (5 bases). Trimming took 0 bases from V and 6 from J, leaving 11 bases between them. The CDR3 covers 14 residues. Germline V lookup: CDR1 SGHAT, CDR2 FQNNGV. DNA of the CDR3: TGTGCCAGCAGCTTAGAAGGGCAGGGAAAGACCCAGTACTTC. This sequence encodes CASSLEGQGKTQYF.

This clone was seen a single time. The chain recombines TRBV7-8 with TRBJ2-1; the D is unclear. V was cut by 5 bases and J by 3 bases, with 5 bases left in between. The CDR3 has 12 residues. Germline CDR1 and CDR2: SGHVS and FQNEAQ. The CDR3 spells CASSVDYNEQFF. CDR3 coding DNA: TGTGCCAGCAGCGTGGACTACAATGAGCAGTTCTTC.

The chain employs TRBV6-4 and TRBJ2-2; 9 bases are a match to TRBD1. Germline lookup yields CDR1 MRHNA and CDR2 SNTAGT. V lost 6 bases, J lost 5 bases, and 1 base stayed unmatched. The CDR3 is 13 residues long. The CDR3 sequence: CASRTGGTGELFF. The CDR3 nucleotides are TGTGCCAGCAGGACAGGGGGGACCGGGGAGCTGTTTTTT.

The chain employs TRBV4-2 and TRBJ2-4; 7 nucleotides agree with TRBD2. The junction had 5 bases not matched to a gene; V was cut back by 0 bases and J by 3 bases. Germline V CDR1 and CDR2: LGHNA, YNFKEQ. CDR3 length equals 16 residues. The CDR3 sequence: CASSQEGEGYKNIQYF. CDR3 nucleotide sequence: TGTGCCAGCAGCCAAGAAGGGGAGGGATACAAAAACATTCAGTACTTC.

The genes are TRBV7-8 and TRBJ2-7; D may be TRBD1 or TRBD2 (5 bases each). V gave up 1 base and J gave up 5 bases, with 12 bases separating them. The germline V gene encodes CDR1 SGHVS and CDR2 FQNEAQ. CDR3 size: 14 residues. CDR3 sequence reads: CASSLGGNRNEQYF. CDR3 coding DNA: TGTGCCAGCAGCTTAGGGGGGAATCGGAACGAGCAGTACTTC.

The J gene is TRBJ2-5, the V gene TRBV7-9; no firm D call. Trimming removed 5 bases from V and 5 bases from J, with 9 bases in between. Germline V lookup: CDR1 SEHNR, CDR2 FQNEAQ (reference sequence). The CDR3 is made up of 12 amino acids. The CDR3, as DNA: TGTGCCAGCAGCCTGGGAAGCGAGACCCAGTACTTC. This translates into CASSLGSETQYF.

The CDR3 DNA is TGTGCCACCAGGGAGACAGGGTACGCGGAGCAGTACTTC. Translated, it gives CATRETGYAEQYF. This rearrangement joins TRBV7-9 to TRBJ2-7, with 7 bases fitting TRBD1. The CDR3 length is 13 residues. Germline V lookup: CDR1 SEHNR, CDR2 FQNEAQ (reference sequence). Losses at the gene ends were 10 bases for V and 7 bases for J; bases not matched to a gene: 13.

The chain recombines TRBV2 with TRBJ2-2, with a weak D call TRBD1 (5 bases). The CDR3 extends over 14 amino acids. The V gene's germline CDR1 is SNHLY and CDR2 FYNNEI. The germline V and J ends were trimmed by 7 bases and 2 bases, with 11 bases remaining between them. The CDR3 nucleotides read TGTGCCAGCATGGTCAGGGTCAACACCGGGGAGCTGTTTTTT. It yields the protein CASMVRVNTGELFF.

The CDR3 loop is CASSQQGSYEQYF. The CDR3 DNA follows: TGTGCCAGTAGTCAGCAGGGGTCCTACGAGCAGTACTTC. This rearrangement joins TRBV19 to TRBJ2-7; possibly TRBD1 for D (6 bases). The CDR3 extends over 13 amino acids. In germline, CDR1 is LNHDA, CDR2 SQIVND (reference sequence). V gave up 5 bases and J gave up 1 base, with 9 bases separating them.

V is TRBV19 and J is TRBJ2-6; a possible D gene is TRBD1 (7 bases). The CDR3 length is 19 residues. CDR1 is LNHDA and CDR2 is SQIVND in the germline V gene (reference sequence). V was pared by 7 bases and J by 0 bases, with 22 bases between. DNA of the CDR3: TGTGCCAGTACCTCGATCGGTGGAGGGGGCCCCTCTGGGGCCAACGTCCTGACTTTC. Translation gives CASTSIGGGGPSGANVLTF.

V usage is TRBV30 and J usage is TRBJ2-7; D is possibly TRBD1 (5 bases). This CDR3 spans 14 amino acids. Germline V lookup: CDR1 GTSNPN, CDR2 SVGIG (reference sequence). Trimming removed 4 bases from V and 0 bases from J, with 13 bases in between. The CDR3 nucleotides read TGTGCCTGGAATTCAGGGCTAACCTCCTACGAGCAGTACTTC. Encoded protein: CAWNSGLTSYEQYF. Based on the CDR3 plus reference TRBV30 and TRBJ2-7, the full variable domain is SQTIHQWPATLVQPVGSPLSLECTVEGTSNPNLYWYRQAAGRGLQLLFYSVGIGQISSEVPQNLSASRPQDRQFILSSKKLLLSDSGFYLCAWNSGLTSYEQYFGPGTRLTVT.

In the case of this clone: Sequence at one end of the junction differs from germline and may be a read error. V usage is TRBV6-1 and J usage is TRBJ2-3; D is unclear. Germline CDR1 and CDR2: MNHNS and SASEGT. This CDR3 is built from 12 residues. This CDR3 is CTSRPSTDTQYF. CDR3 coding DNA: TGTACCAGCAGGCCTAGCACAGATACGCAGTATTTT.

The chain carries TRBV5-1 and TRBJ2-2, with a weak D call TRBD2 (7 bases). V lost 6 bases and J lost 4, with 16 bases in between. The V gene's germline CDR1 is SGHRS and CDR2 YFSETQ. The length of the CDR3 is 15 residues. CDR3 nucleotides: TGCGCCAGCAAATGGGGGGGCCTTAGCACCGGGGAGCTGTTTTTT. It specifies CASKWGGLSTGELFF.